This T cell receptor beta chain was captured in a study of T cell responses to AZD1222 COVID-19 vaccine (dated by TCRdb to 2020 to 2022). A note on the overall study: A total of more than 230 trial participants underwent TCR sequencing, of whom 207 had received two doses of AZD1222 and about 25 had received two doses of the MenACWY control vaccine. Enrollment into the trials was organized by age into subgroups of 18-55, 56-69 and 70-plus years, and those subgroups contained roughly 140, 27 and 60 TCR-sequenced participants, respectively. Overall results and qualifications from the work: The 56-69-year group was small, and its depth increase did not reach significance, likely because of low power. Participants were mostly white British and included more females than males, and it was suggested by the authors that clonal diversity may have been underestimated. Reportedly, close to half of the unique spike-specific TCRs recognized epitopes lying outside the regions that are mutated in the B.1.351 and B.1.1.7 variants. Only five to seven AZD1222 recipients were SARS-CoV-2 seropositive at baseline, limiting conclusions about previously exposed vaccinees. Vaccine-associated CD4 TCRs spanned the whole spike protein, with dominant responses in regions 160-218 and 743-854. A significant rise in spike-specific TCR breadth and depth was observed after two AZD1222 doses relative to day 0 and relative to MenACWY recipients. Because no day 14 peak-response samples were available, the repertoires could be characterized only after the peak T cell response.

Interpreted using the paper, the time point label stands for: about 28 days (+/-7) after the second vaccine dose. AZD1222 recipients whose second dose came at about 4 weeks and those whose second dose came at about 12 weeks were combined into one group, since spike-specific TCR depth and breadth did not differ between the two schedules. Vaccinee samples were obtained from the UK trials COV001 and COV002, which included a single-blind randomized controlled phase 2/3 trial of AZD1222 (ChAdOx1 nCoV-19) in healthy adults. For TCRbeta chain sequencing, PBMC samples from trial participants were taken at day 0 and at day 28 after the second dose. Concerning this clone: Its target antigen remains unknown. No base quality values were provided; no much bigger clone lies one nucleotide off. Other DNA sequences of this sample code for an identical CDR3.

The germline V gene yields MNHEY for CDR1 and SVGAGI for CDR2. Trimming at the junction amounts to 6 bases on V and 7 bases on J, and the germline ends lie 16 bases apart. There are 15 amino acids in the CDR3, from cysteine to phenylalanine inclusive. Only the CDR3 portion is preserved as DNA: 45 bases, with reading frame beginning at the first base. The CDR3 regions of human TCRbeta chains were analyzed by immunosequencing. In the paper's pipeline: TCRs in the repertoires were compared against a reference library of SARS-CoV-2-specific TCRs that had been generated with the MIRA antigen-specificity platform. Breadth was defined as the fraction of unique TCRs that were SARS-CoV-2-associated. Depth was defined as the fraction of total T cells that were SARS-CoV-2-associated. Using the MIRA data, each spike-specific TCR was assigned both to the spike region to which the TCR was reactive and to a CD4 or CD8 class. Log10-transformed breadth and depth values were compared by one-way ANOVA with Sidak's multiple comparisons tests. The source is immuneACCESS, and TCRdb retained only in-frame sequences with V and J called. Part of the clones is not carried over; for the studies checked, unresolved V genes explain less than half of this, and the remainder is unexplained. For V, J and clone size, that table is used; D and trimming come from the DNA. The sample contains 90,000 to 150,000 clones, about 85% of them found a single time. Approximately 2.6% of the sample goes to the ten largest clones.

The sequencing here drew on peripheral blood, taken 28 days after the second AZD1222 dose. The sequence links TRBV6-5 to TRBJ1-6; a confident D gene designation cannot be given. The TCR comes from an adult who received the AZD1222 COVID-19 vaccine. The nucleotide sequence is TGTGCCAGCAGCCCCCTTGAGACGAAAAATTCACCCCTCCACTTT. This codes for CASSPLETKNSPLHF.